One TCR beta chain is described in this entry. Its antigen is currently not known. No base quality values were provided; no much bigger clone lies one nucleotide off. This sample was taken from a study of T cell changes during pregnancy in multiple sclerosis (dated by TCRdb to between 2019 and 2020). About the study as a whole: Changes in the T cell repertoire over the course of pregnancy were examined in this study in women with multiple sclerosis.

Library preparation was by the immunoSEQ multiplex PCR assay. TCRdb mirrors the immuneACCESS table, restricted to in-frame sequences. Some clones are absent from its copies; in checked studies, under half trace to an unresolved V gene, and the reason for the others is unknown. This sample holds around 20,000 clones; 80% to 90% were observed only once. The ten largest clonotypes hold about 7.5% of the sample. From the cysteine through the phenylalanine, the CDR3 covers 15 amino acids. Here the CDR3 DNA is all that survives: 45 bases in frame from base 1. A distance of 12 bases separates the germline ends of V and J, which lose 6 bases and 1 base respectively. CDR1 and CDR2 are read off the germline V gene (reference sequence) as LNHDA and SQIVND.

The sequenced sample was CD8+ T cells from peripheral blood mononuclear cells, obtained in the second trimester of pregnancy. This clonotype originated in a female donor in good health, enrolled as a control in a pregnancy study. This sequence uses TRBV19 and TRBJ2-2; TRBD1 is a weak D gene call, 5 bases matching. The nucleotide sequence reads TGTGCCAGTAGCGCCCCTGACAGGAACACCGGGGAGCTGTTTTTT. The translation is CASSAPDRNTGELFF.